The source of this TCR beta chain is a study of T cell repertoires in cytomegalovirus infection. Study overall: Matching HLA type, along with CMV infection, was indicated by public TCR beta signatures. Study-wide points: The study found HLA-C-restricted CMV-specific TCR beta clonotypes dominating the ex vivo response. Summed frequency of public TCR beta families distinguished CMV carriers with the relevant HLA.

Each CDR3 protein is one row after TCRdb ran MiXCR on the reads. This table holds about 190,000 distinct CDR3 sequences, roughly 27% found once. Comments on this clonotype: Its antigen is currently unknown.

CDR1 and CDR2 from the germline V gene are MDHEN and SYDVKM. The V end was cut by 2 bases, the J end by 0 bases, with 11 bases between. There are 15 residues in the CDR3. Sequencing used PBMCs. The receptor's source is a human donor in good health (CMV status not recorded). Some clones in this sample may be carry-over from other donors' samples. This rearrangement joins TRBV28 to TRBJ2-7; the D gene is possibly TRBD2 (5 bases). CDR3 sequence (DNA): TGTGCCAGCAGTTTAGGAGGACGGAGCTCCTACGAGCAGTACTTC. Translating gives CASSLGGRSSYEQYF. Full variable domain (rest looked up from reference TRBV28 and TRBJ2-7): DVKVTQSSRYLVKRTGEKVFLECVQDMDHENMFWYRQDPGLGLRLIYFSYDVKMKEKGDIPEGYSVSREKKERFSLILESASTNQTSMYLCASSLGGRSSYEQYFGPGTRLTVT.